A selection of T cell receptor beta chains follows, all from one sample in a study of identical twins. TCRdb re-called the 5' RACE reads with MiXCR, one entry per CDR3 protein. Among roughly 690,000 distinct CDR3 sequences listed, around 6% were seen once. The source material was naive T cells sorted from blood. These receptors were taken from a man between 18 and 35 years old in good health. CDR3s include the opening cysteine and the closing phenylalanine or tryptophan. The D gene is left open where the match is weak. Size values are once, few and many counts, or a class for expanded clones, and some rows have none.

>TRBJ1-6|13|TRBV3-1|NA|few
CASSHEQRTPLHF
TGTGCCAGCAGCCACGAACAGAGGACACCCCTCCACTTT
>TRBJ1-3|17|TRBV6-1|NA|NA
CASSEALRRVSGNTIYF
TGTGCCAGCAGTGAAGCGCTCAGGAGGGTCTCTGGAAACACCATATATTTT
>TRBJ2-4|13|TRBV15|TRBD2|few
CATSRGGGNIQYF
TGTGCCACCAGCAGGGGGGGGGGAAACATTCAGTACTTC
>TRBJ2-3|17|TRBV4-1|TRBD2|NA
CASIQVSGRAGTDTQYF
TGCGCCAGCATCCAAGTTAGCGGGAGGGCTGGCACAGATACGCAGTATTTT
>TRBJ2-3|18|TRBV7-8|NA|few
CASSLGRVRRLTQDTQYF
TGTGCCAGCAGCTTAGGAAGGGTGCGGAGACTGACCCAGGATACGCAGTATTTT
>TRBJ2-3|17|TRBV5-1|TRBD1|NA
CASSWTGTGAFTDTQYF
TGCGCCAGCAGCTGGACCGGGACAGGGGCTTTCACAGATACGCAGTATTTT
>TRBJ1-2|14|TRBV5-1|NA|many
CASSSRDAIYGYTF
TGCGCCAGCAGCTCCCGGGACGCCATCTATGGCTACACCTTC
>TRBJ2-1|16|TRBV21-1|NA|many
CASSNRGRGRYNEQFF
TGTGCCAGCAGCAATCGTGGCAGGGGCCGGTACAATGAGCAGTTCTTC
>TRBJ2-7|16|TRBV27|NA|many
CASSPSLGQLSYEQYF
TGTGCCAGCAGTCCCTCGCTCGGACAGCTATCCTACGAGCAGTACTTC
>TRBJ1-4|16|TRBV7-2|NA|many
CASSLVTGSSNEKLFF
TGTGCCAGCAGCTTAGTAACCGGGTCTTCTAATGAAAAACTGTTTTTT
>TRBJ2-1|12|TRBV12-3/TRBV12-4|TRBD1|many
CATGQGVNEQFF
TGTGCCACGGGACAGGGGGTCAATGAGCAGTTCTTC
>TRBJ2-5|16|TRBV7-9|TRBD2|few
CASSLAPTDSGTSYHF
TGTGCCAGCAGCTTAGCACCGACGGATTCCGGGACTAGCTATCACTTC
>TRBJ2-3|12|TRBV12-3/TRBV12-4|TRBD2|many
CASSRTSGTQYF
TGTGCCAGCAGCAGGACTAGCGGTACGCAGTATTTT
>TRBJ2-5|15|TRBV27|TRBD1|few
CASSLSQGAQETQYF
TGTGCCAGCAGTTTATCGCAGGGGGCTCAAGAGACCCAGTACTTC
>TRBJ1-4|13|TRBV12-3/TRBV12-4|NA|many
CATGPATNEKLFF
TGTGCCACCGGCCCGGCAACTAATGAAAAACTGTTTTTT